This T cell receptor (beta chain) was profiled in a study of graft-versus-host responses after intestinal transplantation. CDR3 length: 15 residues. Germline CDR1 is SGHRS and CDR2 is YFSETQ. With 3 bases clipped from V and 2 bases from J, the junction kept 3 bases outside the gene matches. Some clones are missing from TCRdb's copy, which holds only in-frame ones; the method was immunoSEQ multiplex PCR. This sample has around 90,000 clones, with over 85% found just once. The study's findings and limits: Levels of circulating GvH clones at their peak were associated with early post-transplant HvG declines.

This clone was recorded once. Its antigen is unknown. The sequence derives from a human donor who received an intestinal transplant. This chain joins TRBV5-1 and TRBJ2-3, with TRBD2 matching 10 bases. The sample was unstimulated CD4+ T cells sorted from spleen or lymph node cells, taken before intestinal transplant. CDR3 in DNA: TGCGCCAGCAGCTCTGGACTAGCGGCCACAGATACGCAGTATTTT. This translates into CASSSGLAATDTQYF. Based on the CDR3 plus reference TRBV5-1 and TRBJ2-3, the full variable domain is KAGVTQTPRYLIKTRGQQVTLSCSPISGHRSVSWYQQTPGQGLQFLFEYFSETQRNKGNFPGRFSGRQFSNSRSEMNVSTLELGDSALYLCASSSGLAATDTQYFGPGTRLTVL.